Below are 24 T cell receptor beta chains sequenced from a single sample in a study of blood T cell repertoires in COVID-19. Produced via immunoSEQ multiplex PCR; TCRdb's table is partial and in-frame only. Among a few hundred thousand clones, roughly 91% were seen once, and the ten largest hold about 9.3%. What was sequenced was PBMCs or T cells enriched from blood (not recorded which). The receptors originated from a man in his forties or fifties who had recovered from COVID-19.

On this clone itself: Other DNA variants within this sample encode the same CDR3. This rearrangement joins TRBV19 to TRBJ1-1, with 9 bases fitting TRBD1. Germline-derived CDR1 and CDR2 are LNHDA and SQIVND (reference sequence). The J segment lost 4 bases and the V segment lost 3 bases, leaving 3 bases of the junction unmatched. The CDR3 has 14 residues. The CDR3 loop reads CASSIDRGSTEAFF. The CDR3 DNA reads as TGTGCCAGTAGTATCGACAGGGGGAGCACTGAAGCTTTCTTT.

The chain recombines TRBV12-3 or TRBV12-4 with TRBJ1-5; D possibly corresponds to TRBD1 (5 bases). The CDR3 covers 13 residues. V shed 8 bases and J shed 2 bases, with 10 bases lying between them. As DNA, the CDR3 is TGTGCCAGCGGGGGGAGCGGCAATCAGCCCCAGCATTTT. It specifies CASGGSGNQPQHF.

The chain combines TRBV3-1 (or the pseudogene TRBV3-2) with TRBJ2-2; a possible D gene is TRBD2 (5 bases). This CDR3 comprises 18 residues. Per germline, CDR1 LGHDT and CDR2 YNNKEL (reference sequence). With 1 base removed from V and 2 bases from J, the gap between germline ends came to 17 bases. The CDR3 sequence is CASSQVTGLAANTGELFF. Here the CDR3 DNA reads TGTGCCAGCAGCCAAGTGACGGGCCTAGCCGCCAACACCGGGGAGCTGTTTTTT.

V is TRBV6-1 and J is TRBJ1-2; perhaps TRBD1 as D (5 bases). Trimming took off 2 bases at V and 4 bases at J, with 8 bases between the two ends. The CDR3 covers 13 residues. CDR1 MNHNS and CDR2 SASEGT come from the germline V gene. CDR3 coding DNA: TGTGCCAGCAGTGAACGGCAGGGCTATGGCTACACCTTC. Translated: CASSERQGYGYTF.

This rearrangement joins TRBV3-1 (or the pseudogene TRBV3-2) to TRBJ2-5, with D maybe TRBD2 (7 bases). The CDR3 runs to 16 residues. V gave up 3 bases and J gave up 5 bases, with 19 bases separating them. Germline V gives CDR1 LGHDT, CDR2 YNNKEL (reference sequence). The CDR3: CASSHGGASHGETQYF. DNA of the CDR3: TGTGCCAGCAGCCATGGGGGGGCATCCCATGGGGAGACCCAGTACTTC.

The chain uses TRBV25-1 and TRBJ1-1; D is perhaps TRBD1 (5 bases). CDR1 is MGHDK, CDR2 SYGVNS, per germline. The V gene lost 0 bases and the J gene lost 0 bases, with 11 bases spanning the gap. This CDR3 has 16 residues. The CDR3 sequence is CASSEYRAGLNTEAFF. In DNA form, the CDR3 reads TGTGCCAGCAGTGAATACCGGGCAGGGCTGAACACTGAAGCTTTCTTT.

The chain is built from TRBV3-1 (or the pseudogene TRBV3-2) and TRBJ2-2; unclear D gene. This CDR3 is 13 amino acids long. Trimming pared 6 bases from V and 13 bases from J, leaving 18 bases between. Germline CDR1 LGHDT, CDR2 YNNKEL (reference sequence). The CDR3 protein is CASSRIPAHPLFF. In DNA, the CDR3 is TGTGCCAGCAGTCGGATACCAGCGCACCCGCTGTTTTTT.

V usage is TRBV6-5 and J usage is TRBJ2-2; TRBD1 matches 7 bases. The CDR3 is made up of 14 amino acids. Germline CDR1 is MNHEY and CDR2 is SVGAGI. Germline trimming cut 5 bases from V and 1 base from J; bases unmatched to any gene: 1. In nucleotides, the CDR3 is TGTGCCAGCAGTAGGGACAGGAACACCGGGGAGCTGTTTTTT. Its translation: CASSRDRNTGELFF.

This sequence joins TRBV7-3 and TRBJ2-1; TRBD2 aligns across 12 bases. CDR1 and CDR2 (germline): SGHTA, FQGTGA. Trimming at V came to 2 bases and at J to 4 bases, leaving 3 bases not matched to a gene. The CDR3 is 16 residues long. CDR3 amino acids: CASSLGGTSGYNEQFF. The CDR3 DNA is TGTGCCAGCAGCTTAGGTGGGACTAGCGGGTACAATGAGCAGTTCTTC.

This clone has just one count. Here the CDR3 reads CASSHLAGGSGEKLFF. CDR3 sequence (DNA): TGTGCCAGCAGCCACCTCGCGGGGGGTTCGGGTGAAAAACTGTTTTTT. The genes are TRBV3-1 (or the pseudogene TRBV3-2) and TRBJ1-4, with a tentative D call TRBD1 (5 bases). The germline CDR1 and CDR2 sequences are LGHDT and YNNKEL (reference sequence). The V gene lost 3 bases and the J gene lost 7 bases, with 18 bases spanning the gap. The CDR3 has 16 amino acids.

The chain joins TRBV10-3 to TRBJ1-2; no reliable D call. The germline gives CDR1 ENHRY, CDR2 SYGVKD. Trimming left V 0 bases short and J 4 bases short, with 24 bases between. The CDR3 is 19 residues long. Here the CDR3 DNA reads TGTGCCATCAGTGAGTCCTCACCAGGTGCAGCACGGGAGACCTATGGCTACACCTTC. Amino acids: CAISESSPGAARETYGYTF.

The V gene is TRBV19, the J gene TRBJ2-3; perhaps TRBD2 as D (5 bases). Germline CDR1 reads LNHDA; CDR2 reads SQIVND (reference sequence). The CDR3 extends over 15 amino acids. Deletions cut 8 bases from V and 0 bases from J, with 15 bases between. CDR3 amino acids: CASVASSRSTDTQYF. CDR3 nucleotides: TGTGCCAGTGTCGCATCTAGCAGGAGCACAGATACGCAGTATTTT. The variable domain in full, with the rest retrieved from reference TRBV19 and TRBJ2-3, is DGGITQSPKYLFRKEGQNVTLSCEQNLNHDAMYWYRQDPGQGLRLIYYSQIVNDFQKGDIAEGYSVSREKKESFPLTVTSAQKNPTAFYLCASVASSRSTDTQYFGPGTRLTVL.

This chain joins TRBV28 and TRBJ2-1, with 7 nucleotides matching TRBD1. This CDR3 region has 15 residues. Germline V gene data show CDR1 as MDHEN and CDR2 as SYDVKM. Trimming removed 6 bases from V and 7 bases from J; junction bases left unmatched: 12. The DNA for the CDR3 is TGTGCCAGCAGCTACCCCCGGACAGGCAGAAATGAGCAGTTCTTC. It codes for CASSYPRTGRNEQFF.

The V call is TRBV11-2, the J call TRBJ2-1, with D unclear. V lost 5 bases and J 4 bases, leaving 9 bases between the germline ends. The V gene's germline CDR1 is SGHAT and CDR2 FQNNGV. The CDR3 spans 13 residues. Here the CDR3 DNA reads TGTGCCAGCAGCGCCTCTACGTACAATGAGCAGTTCTTC. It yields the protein CASSASTYNEQFF.

CDR3 residues: CASSRGGANVLTF. Here the CDR3 DNA reads TGTGCCAGCAGCAGGGGTGGGGCCAACGTCCTGACTTTC. The rearrangement joins TRBV28 to TRBJ2-6; D possibly corresponds to TRBD1 (6 bases). This CDR3 has 13 amino acids. Germline CDR1 reads MDHEN; CDR2 reads SYDVKM. V lost 6 bases and J 3 bases, leaving 6 bases between the germline ends.

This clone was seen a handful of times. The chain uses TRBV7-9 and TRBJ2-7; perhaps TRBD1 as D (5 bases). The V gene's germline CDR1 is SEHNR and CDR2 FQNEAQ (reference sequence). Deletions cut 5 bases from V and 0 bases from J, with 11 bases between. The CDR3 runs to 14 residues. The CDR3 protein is CASSHRQSSYEQYF. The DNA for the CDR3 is TGTGCCAGCAGCCATAGACAGAGCTCCTACGAGCAGTACTTC.

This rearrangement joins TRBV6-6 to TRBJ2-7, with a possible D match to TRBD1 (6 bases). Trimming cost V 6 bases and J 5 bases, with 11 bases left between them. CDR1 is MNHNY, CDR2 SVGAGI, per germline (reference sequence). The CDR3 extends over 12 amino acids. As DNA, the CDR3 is TGTGCCAGCAGCCCACAGGGAGACGAGCAGTACTTC. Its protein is CASSPQGDEQYF.

As DNA, the CDR3 is TGTGCCAGCAGCTTATGGGCCGGGACTCCGGGTGGCTACACCTTC. Translation gives CASSLWAGTPGGYTF. This chain uses TRBV7-6 with TRBJ1-2, with TRBD1 as a possible D gene (5 bases). V was trimmed by 2 bases and J by 7 bases, leaving 17 bases between them. The CDR3 is 15 residues long. The germline V gene has CDR1 SGHVS and CDR2 FNYEAQ. Full variable domain (outside the CDR3, taken from reference TRBV7-6 and TRBJ1-2): GAGVSQSPRYKVTKRGQDVALRCDPISGHVSLYWYRQALGQGPEFLTYFNYEAQQDKSGLPNDRFSAERPEGSISTLTIQRTEQRDSAMYRCASSLWAGTPGGYTFGSGTRLTVV.

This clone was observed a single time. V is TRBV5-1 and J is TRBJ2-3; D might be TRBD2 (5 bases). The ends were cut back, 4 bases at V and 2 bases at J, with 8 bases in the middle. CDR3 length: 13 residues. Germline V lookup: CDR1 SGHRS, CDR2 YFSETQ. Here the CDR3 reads CASSRTVTDTQYF. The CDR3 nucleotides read TGCGCCAGCAGCCGGACTGTCACAGATACGCAGTATTTT.

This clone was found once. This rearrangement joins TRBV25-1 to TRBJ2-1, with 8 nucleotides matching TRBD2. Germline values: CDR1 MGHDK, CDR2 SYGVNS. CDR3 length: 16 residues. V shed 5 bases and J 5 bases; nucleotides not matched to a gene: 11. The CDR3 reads CASSLDTGTRNNEQFF. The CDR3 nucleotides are TGTGCCAGCAGTCTCGATACCGGGACTAGAAACAATGAGCAGTTCTTC.

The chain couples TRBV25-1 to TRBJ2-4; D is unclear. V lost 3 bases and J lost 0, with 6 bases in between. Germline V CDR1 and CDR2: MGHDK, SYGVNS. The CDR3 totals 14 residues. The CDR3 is CASSDWRAKNIQYF. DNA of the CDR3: TGTGCCAGCAGTGATTGGAGAGCCAAAAACATTCAGTACTTC.

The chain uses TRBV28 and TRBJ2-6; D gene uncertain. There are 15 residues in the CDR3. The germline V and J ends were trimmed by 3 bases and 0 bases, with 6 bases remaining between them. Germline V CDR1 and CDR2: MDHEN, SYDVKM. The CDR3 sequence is CASSFDNSGANVLTF. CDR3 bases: TGTGCCAGCAGTTTCGACAACTCTGGGGCCAACGTCCTGACTTTC.

CDR3 sequence reads: CASSVTVPGRQPQHF. In DNA, the CDR3 is TGTGCCAGCAGCGTTACGGTACCTGGCAGGCAGCCCCAGCATTTT. V gene TRBV2 combines with J gene TRBJ1-5; D is unclear. Germline assignment: CDR1 SNHLY and CDR2 FYNNEI. The CDR3 is 15 residues long. The V end was cut by 6 bases, the J end by 7 bases, with 19 bases between.

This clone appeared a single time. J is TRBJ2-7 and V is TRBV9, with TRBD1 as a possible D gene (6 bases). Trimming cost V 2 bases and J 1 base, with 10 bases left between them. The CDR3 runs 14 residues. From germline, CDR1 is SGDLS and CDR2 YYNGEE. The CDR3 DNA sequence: TGTGCCAGCAGCGTTGGCGGACAGTCCTACGAGCAGTACTTC. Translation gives CASSVGGQSYEQYF. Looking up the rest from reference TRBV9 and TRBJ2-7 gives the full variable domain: DSGVTQTPKHLITATGQRVTLRCSPRSGDLSVYWYQQSLDQGLQFLIQYYNGEERAKGNILERFSAQQFPDLHSELNLSSLELGDSALYFCASSVGGQSYEQYFGPGTRLTVT.